These 23 T cell receptor beta chains originate from one sample sequenced in a study of blood T cells in healthy people across ages (dated by TCRdb to about 2015). The library was obtained by 5' RACE. The sequencing machine was an Illumina HiSeq 2500. A second PCR of roughly 6 to 11 cycles was run with a J-beta primer mix and a sample-barcoded 5' primer. The public reads were quality trimmed at Q25 with fastp and then assembled into clones with MiXCR by TCRdb, keeping productive beta chains. Identical CDR3 proteins give one entry, which carries the most common genes and DNA. The sample table holds roughly 1.6 million distinct CDR3 sequences, of which around 35% were seen once. The top ten hold approximately 11% of the sample. The sequencing sample was made of blood. These receptors were taken from a woman younger than 45 in good health.

In this sample, this clonotype turned up many times. The chain combines TRBV6-2 or TRBV6-3 with TRBJ2-1; TRBD2 matches at 11 bases. There are 16 residues in the CDR3. V gave up 4 bases and J gave up 9 bases; unmatched junction bases: 11. Per germline, CDR1 MNHEY and CDR2 SVGEGT. The CDR3 bases are TGTGCCAGCAGTTTCGGTATAGCGGGGGGGCAGGGTGAGCAGTTCTTC. This codes for CASSFGIAGGQGEQFF.

The chain carries TRBV7-3 and TRBJ2-3, with a weak D call TRBD1 (5 bases). The CDR3 runs 16 residues. Germline lookup yields CDR1 SGHTA and CDR2 FQGTGA. Trimming took off 5 bases at V and 6 bases at J, with 21 bases between the two ends. CDR3 in DNA: TGTGCCAGCAGCCGAACCGGTTGGGGCCGAATGGATACGCAGTATTTT. Translating it yields CASSRTGWGRMDTQYF.

The chain has TRBV7-8 and TRBJ2-3, with unresolved D. V was pared by 5 bases and J by 2 bases, with 11 bases between. The CDR3 sequence is 14 residues long. Germline V gene lookup returns CDR1 SGHVS and CDR2 FQNEAQ. CDR3 bases: TGTGCCAGCAGCCCTATGGAGCTCACAGATACGCAGTATTTT. Its translation: CASSPMELTDTQYF.

The chain employs TRBV14 and TRBJ2-3; 7 bases fit TRBD1. Germline CDR1 reads SGHDN; CDR2 reads FVKESK. With V trimmed by 3 bases and J by 7 bases, 4 bases remained unmatched. This CDR3 has 13 amino acids. This CDR3 reads CASSHRDSNTQYF. The DNA for the CDR3 is TGTGCCAGCAGCCACCGGGACAGCAATACGCAGTATTTT.

This clonotype was counted ten times or more. The V gene is TRBV10-3, the J gene TRBJ2-6; TRBD1 matches at 12 bases. Per the germline V gene, CDR1 is ENHRY and CDR2 is SYGVKD. CDR3 length equals 17 residues. J lost 0 bases, V lost 10 bases, and 7 bases had no gene match. CDR3 protein: CANGPGQGASGANVLTF. In DNA, the CDR3 is TGTGCCAACGGACCGGGACAGGGGGCCTCTGGGGCCAACGTCCTGACTTTC.

This chain joins TRBV29-1 and TRBJ2-7; TRBD1 matches at 9 bases. Germline lookup yields CDR1 SQVTM and CDR2 ANQGSEA. After removal of 5 bases from V and 5 bases from J, the junction contained 10 bases not matched to a gene. This CDR3 is built from 14 residues. The CDR3 bases are TGCAGCGTTTCCCGCCGGGACAGGGCACACGAGCAGTACTTC. Its protein product is CSVSRRDRAHEQYF.

The chain is built from TRBV5-1 and TRBJ1-1; D possibly corresponds to TRBD1 (5 bases). CDR1 and CDR2 from the germline V gene are SGHRS and YFSETQ. The V and J ends lost 2 bases and 0 bases respectively, with 11 bases between them. The CDR3 has 15 amino acids. This chain's CDR3 is CASSFDGALNTEAFF. CDR3 in DNA: TGCGCCAGCAGCTTTGACGGGGCTCTGAACACTGAAGCTTTCTTT.

The chain uses TRBV10-3 and TRBJ2-3; D call uncertain. Trimming took off 6 bases at V and 5 bases at J, with 6 bases between the two ends. Germline V gene data show CDR1 as ENHRY and CDR2 as SYGVKD. This CDR3 has 11 amino acids. Here the CDR3 reads CAISSEDTQYF. The CDR3 region has the DNA TGTGCCATCAGCAGCGAAGATACGCAGTATTTT.

Points on this clonotype: A much larger clone lies a single base off, so this may be a read error. V gene TRBV5-1 combines with J gene TRBJ2-5; 8 bases match TRBD2. The J call may be faulty, since TRBJ2-7 better matches the DNA end. CDR1 and CDR2 from the germline V gene are SGHRS and YFSETQ. The length of the CDR3 is 15 residues. CDR3 region: CASSFGGREVHEQYF. CDR3 bases: TGCGCCAGCAGCTTCGGGGGGCGGGAGGTTCACGAGCAGTACTTC.

A few counts support this clonotype. The chain has TRBV21-1 and TRBJ2-6; TRBD1, the table's D call, was not compared with the DNA. TRBV21-1 is tagged as a pseudogene. The CDR3 runs 18 residues. In DNA, the CDR3 is TGTGCCAGCAGCAATGGGATAGGGGGATTATGCGGGGCCAACGTCCTGACTTTC. This encodes CASSNGIGGLCGANVLTF.

The chain uses TRBV20-1 and TRBJ2-1; 11 bases agree with TRBD2. The V gene end was trimmed by 1 base and the J gene end by 0 bases; junction bases not matched to a gene: 8. The CDR3 consists of 18 residues. CDR1 and CDR2 (germline): DFQATT, SNEGSKA (reference sequence). DNA of the CDR3: TGCAGTGCTAGAGGTAGCGGGAGGGTCACAGACTCCTACAATGAGCAGTTCTTC. Its protein product is CSARGSGRVTDSYNEQFF.

This clonotype was seen more than once but under ten times. The DNA for the CDR3 is TGTGCCACCAGTGATTTTAGGGGGGGTGAGCAGTTCTTC. Translated: CATSDFRGGEQFF. The chain is built from TRBV24-1 and TRBJ2-1, with TRBD2 as a possible D gene (7 bases). The CDR3 has 13 residues. V was shortened by 1 base and J by 9 bases, with 9 bases between the two germline ends. From germline, CDR1 is KGHDR and CDR2 SFDVKD.

This clonotype was observed a handful of times. J is TRBJ2-5 and V is TRBV25-1; 9 nucleotides line up with TRBD2. The CDR3 extends over 16 amino acids. From germline, CDR1 is MGHDK and CDR2 SYGVNS. The ends lost 3 bases at V and 3 bases at J; junction bases unmatched: 8. CDR3 sequence: CASSEMSGGLEETQYF. The CDR3 DNA sequence: TGTGCCAGCAGTGAGATGAGCGGGGGGTTAGAAGAGACCCAGTACTTC.

The chain employs TRBV20-1 and TRBJ2-2; D possibly uses TRBD1 or TRBD2 (5 bases each). There are 19 residues in the CDR3. CDR1 is DFQATT and CDR2 is SNEGSKA in the germline V gene (reference sequence). V was shortened by 1 base and J by 1 base, with 22 bases between the two germline ends. In nucleotides, the CDR3 is TGCAGTGCTAGAGTAATCGACCTGGGGGAGAGAATGAACACCGGGGAGCTGTTTTTT. This codes for CSARVIDLGERMNTGELFF.

This clonotype was observed at least ten times. CDR3 loop: CASSLGGGQREAFF. CDR3 nucleotides: TGTGCCAGCAGCTTAGGGGGGGGGCAGCGTGAAGCTTTCTTT. The V call is TRBV7-2, the J call TRBJ1-1; possible D gene TRBD1, 6 bases. This CDR3 region has 14 residues. With 1 base removed from V and 7 bases from J, the gap between germline ends came to 13 bases. Germline loops: CDR1 SGHTA, CDR2 FQGNSA.

The gene calls are TRBV7-9 and TRBJ2-7; tentative D call: TRBD2 (5 bases). V dropped 5 bases and J dropped 2 bases, with 10 bases sitting between them. This CDR3 region has 13 residues. Germline values: CDR1 SEHNR, CDR2 FQNEAQ (reference sequence). CDR3 sequence: CASSPGRPYEQYF. In DNA, the CDR3 is TGTGCCAGCAGCCCGGGGAGACCCTACGAGCAGTACTTC. Complete variable domain (other parts from reference TRBV7-9 and TRBJ2-7): DTGVSQNPRHKITKRGQNVTFRCDPISEHNRLYWYRQTLGQGPEFLTYFQNEAQLEKSRLLSDRFSAERPKGSFSTLEIQRTEQGDSAMYLCASSPGRPYEQYFGPGTRLTVT.

The chain uses TRBV30 and TRBJ1-5; 9 bases map to TRBD1. With V trimmed by 4 bases and J by 5 bases, 6 bases remained unmatched. Germline values: CDR1 GTSNPN, CDR2 SVGIG (reference sequence). This CDR3 has 14 residues. CDR3 sequence reads: CAWNTGTGYQPQHF. CDR3 coding DNA: TGTGCCTGGAATACCGGGACAGGGTATCAGCCCCAGCATTTT. Full variable domain (rest looked up from reference TRBV30 and TRBJ1-5): SQTIHQWPATLVQPVGSPLSLECTVEGTSNPNLYWYRQAAGRGLQLLFYSVGIGQISSEVPQNLSASRPQDRQFILSSKKLLLSDSGFYLCAWNTGTGYQPQHFGDGTRLSIL.

The chain carries TRBV6-1 and TRBJ1-2; the D gene is possibly TRBD1 (6 bases). Trimming stripped 11 bases from V and 6 bases from J, with 22 bases between. The germline gives CDR1 MNHNS, CDR2 SASEGT. The CDR3 contains 14 residues. CDR3 coding DNA: TGTGCCGGCGCTCCGGAACGCAGGGGTGATGGCTACACCTTC. Translating gives CAGAPERRGDGYTF.

The table lists this clonotype with a few counts. The chain is built from TRBV12-3 or TRBV12-4 and TRBJ2-1; 7 nucleotides align to TRBD2. The V and J ends lost 3 bases and 7 bases, in that order; junction bases with no gene match: 6. CDR3 length: 14 amino acids. The CDR3 DNA reads TGTGCCAGCAGTTTTAAAGCGGGGATGAATGAGCAGTTCTTC. Translation gives CASSFKAGMNEQFF.

V is TRBV11-2 and J is TRBJ1-5; TRBD1 matches 7 bases. CDR1 and CDR2 (germline): SGHAT, FQNNGV. There are 13 residues in the CDR3. J gave up 6 bases and V 3 bases, and 2 bases lay outside the gene matches. The CDR3 is CASSFNRGQPQHF. CDR3 bases: TGTGCCAGCAGCTTTAACAGGGGTCAGCCCCAGCATTTT.

V usage is TRBV7-3 and J usage is TRBJ1-1; D gene uncertain. Trimming took off 5 bases at V and 0 bases at J, with 13 bases between the two ends. The CDR3 runs 15 residues. The V gene's germline CDR1 is SGHTA and CDR2 FQGTGA. Written as DNA, the CDR3 is TGTGCCAGCAGCCCCCTCCCGGGTTTGAACACTGAAGCTTTCTTT. Its protein is CASSPLPGLNTEAFF.

V usage is TRBV5-1 and J usage is TRBJ1-1, with D maybe TRBD1 (5 bases). Trimming took 4 bases from V and 4 from J, leaving 14 bases between them. Germline loops: CDR1 SGHRS, CDR2 YFSETQ. The length of the CDR3 is 14 residues. The CDR3 bases are TGCGCCAGCAGCCCCCCTGGGGACCTCACTGAAGCTTTCTTT. It is translated as CASSPPGDLTEAFF.

On this clonotype itself: At one boundary the junction diverges from the germline segment, which might be a read error. The rearrangement uses TRBV9 and TRBJ2-7, with D perhaps matching TRBD2 (5 bases). CDR3 length equals 12 residues. Germline lookup yields CDR1 SGDLS and CDR2 YYNGEE. The CDR3 nucleotides read TGTGCCGGCAGCGAGGATGGCGGGGAGCAGTACTTC. Translated, it gives CAGSEDGGEQYF.